Listed below are T cell receptor beta chains from one sample, sequenced in a study of blood T cell repertoires in COVID-19. Produced via immunoSEQ multiplex PCR; TCRdb's table is partial and in-frame only. This sample has around 470,000 clones, with roughly 89% found just once. What was sequenced was peripheral blood. Receptor source: a young man with COVID-19, enrolled during active disease. Each CDR3 is given with its conserved first and last residue. The order of the fields is D gene, clone size, V gene, J gene, CDR3 protein, CDR3 DNA. A D gene is named only where the DNA matches it firmly. Expanded clones get a size class; other rows say once, few or many, or leave the size out.

d_call: TRBD1
clone_size: -
v_call: TRBV5-4
j_call: TRBJ1-2
cdr3_aa: CASRTQGGYGYTF
cdr3_nt: TGTGCCAGCAGGACACAGGGGGGCTATGGCTACACCTTC

d_call: TRBD2
clone_size: -
v_call: TRBV5-4
j_call: TRBJ2-1
cdr3_aa: CASSLVSGGNVEQFF
cdr3_nt: TGTGCCAGCAGCTTGGTTAGCGGGGGGAATGTTGAGCAGTTCTTC

d_call: TRBD1
clone_size: -
v_call: TRBV11-2
j_call: TRBJ1-1
cdr3_aa: CASSLQGATEAFF
cdr3_nt: TGTGCCAGCAGCTTGCAGGGGGCCACTGAAGCTTTCTTT

d_call: -
clone_size: -
v_call: TRBV6-5
j_call: TRBJ1-4
cdr3_aa: CATGKGTNEKLFF
cdr3_nt: TGTGCCACCGGGAAGGGTACGAATGAAAAACTGTTTTTT

d_call: TRBD1
clone_size: -
v_call: TRBV11-3
j_call: TRBJ1-1
cdr3_aa: CASRRGGGVMAFF
cdr3_nt: TGTGCCAGCAGACGAGGGGGCGGGGTAATGGCTTTCTTT

d_call: -
clone_size: -
v_call: TRBV12-5
j_call: TRBJ2-7
cdr3_aa: CASGRTESYEQYF
cdr3_nt: TGTGCTAGTGGTCGGACAGAATCCTACGAGCAGTACTTC

d_call: TRBD1
clone_size: -
v_call: TRBV6-6
j_call: TRBJ1-1
cdr3_aa: CASSGQGSQTEAFF
cdr3_nt: TGTGCCAGCAGTGGACAGGGGTCTCAAACTGAAGCTTTCTTT

d_call: -
clone_size: -
v_call: TRBV27
j_call: TRBJ1-1
cdr3_aa: CASSPSRRDRKAFF
cdr3_nt: TGTGCCAGCAGCCCGTCAAGGCGGGATCGAAAAGCTTTCTTT

d_call: -
clone_size: -
v_call: TRBV25-1
j_call: TRBJ2-7
cdr3_aa: CASSELGTRSGYEQYF
cdr3_nt: TGTGCCAGCAGTGAATTGGGGACACGTTCCGGGTACGAGCAGTACTTC

d_call: -
clone_size: few
v_call: TRBV5-6
j_call: TRBJ2-7
cdr3_aa: CASSLVDSNEQYF
cdr3_nt: TGTGCCAGCAGCTTGGTGGACTCAAACGAGCAGTACTTC

d_call: -
clone_size: -
v_call: TRBV5-1
j_call: TRBJ2-6
cdr3_aa: CASSLGVTGGANVLTF
cdr3_nt: TGCGCCAGCAGCTTGGGTGTCACAGGAGGGGCCAACGTCCTGACTTTC

d_call: TRBD1
clone_size: -
v_call: TRBV3-1/TRBV3-2
j_call: TRBJ2-1
cdr3_aa: CASSQLGQGMGEQFF
cdr3_nt: TGTGCCAGCAGCCAACTAGGACAGGGAATGGGTGAGCAGTTCTTC

d_call: -
clone_size: -
v_call: TRBV12-3/TRBV12-4
j_call: TRBJ2-7
cdr3_aa: CASSSHYEQYF
cdr3_nt: TGTGCCAGCAGTTCCCATTACGAGCAGTACTTC

d_call: -
clone_size: -
v_call: TRBV7-2
j_call: TRBJ2-3
cdr3_aa: CASSASKGTDTQYF
cdr3_nt: TGTGCCAGCAGCGCGTCGAAAGGCACAGATACGCAGTATTTT

d_call: -
clone_size: -
v_call: TRBV6-5
j_call: TRBJ1-3
cdr3_aa: CASEVGSFAGNTIYF
cdr3_nt: TGTGCCAGCGAGGTAGGGAGTTTTGCTGGAAACACCATATATTTT

d_call: -
clone_size: few
v_call: TRBV6-1
j_call: TRBJ2-3
cdr3_aa: CASSEDREAHTQYF
cdr3_nt: TGTGCCAGCAGTGAAGACAGGGAAGCTCATACGCAGTATTTT

d_call: TRBD2
clone_size: -
v_call: TRBV3-1/TRBV3-2
j_call: TRBJ2-1
cdr3_aa: CASRGGWGRVDSYNEQFF
cdr3_nt: TGTGCCAGCAGGGGAGGGTGGGGAAGGGTAGATTCCTACAATGAGCAGTTCTTC

d_call: TRBD1
clone_size: once
v_call: TRBV5-4
j_call: TRBJ1-4
cdr3_aa: CASSLRGLGEKLFF
cdr3_nt: TGTGCCAGCAGCCTGAGGGGGCTTGGGGAAAAACTGTTTTTT

d_call: TRBD1
clone_size: -
v_call: TRBV18
j_call: TRBJ2-4
cdr3_aa: CASSPPEQTGSIQYF
cdr3_nt: TGTGCCAGCTCACCACCGGAGCAGACAGGGAGCATTCAGTACTTC

d_call: TRBD2
clone_size: -
v_call: TRBV12-3/TRBV12-4
j_call: TRBJ2-7
cdr3_aa: CATGAGAYEQYF
cdr3_nt: TGTGCCACCGGAGCGGGAGCCTACGAGCAGTACTTC

d_call: -
clone_size: once
v_call: TRBV7-9
j_call: TRBJ2-1
cdr3_aa: CAGTYRDSYEQFF
cdr3_nt: TGTGCTGGGACCTACCGGGACTCGTATGAGCAGTTCTTC

d_call: -
clone_size: -
v_call: TRBV28
j_call: TRBJ2-1
cdr3_aa: CASSHLGGEEQFF
cdr3_nt: TGTGCCAGCAGTCACCTAGGGGGGGAAGAGCAGTTCTTC

d_call: -
clone_size: -
v_call: TRBV3-1/TRBV3-2
j_call: TRBJ2-2
cdr3_aa: CASSHLDKGNTGELFF
cdr3_nt: TGTGCCAGCAGCCACCTTGACAAAGGCAACACCGGGGAGCTGTTTTTT

d_call: TRBD1
clone_size: -
v_call: TRBV6-5
j_call: TRBJ2-1
cdr3_aa: CASSYTGTGNLEQFF
cdr3_nt: TGTGCCAGCAGTTACACCGGGACAGGGAATTTGGAGCAGTTCTTC

d_call: TRBD2
clone_size: once
v_call: TRBV4-2
j_call: TRBJ2-5
cdr3_aa: CASSQLAGAYQETQYF
cdr3_nt: TGTGCCAGCAGCCAATTAGCGGGAGCGTACCAAGAGACCCAGTACTTC